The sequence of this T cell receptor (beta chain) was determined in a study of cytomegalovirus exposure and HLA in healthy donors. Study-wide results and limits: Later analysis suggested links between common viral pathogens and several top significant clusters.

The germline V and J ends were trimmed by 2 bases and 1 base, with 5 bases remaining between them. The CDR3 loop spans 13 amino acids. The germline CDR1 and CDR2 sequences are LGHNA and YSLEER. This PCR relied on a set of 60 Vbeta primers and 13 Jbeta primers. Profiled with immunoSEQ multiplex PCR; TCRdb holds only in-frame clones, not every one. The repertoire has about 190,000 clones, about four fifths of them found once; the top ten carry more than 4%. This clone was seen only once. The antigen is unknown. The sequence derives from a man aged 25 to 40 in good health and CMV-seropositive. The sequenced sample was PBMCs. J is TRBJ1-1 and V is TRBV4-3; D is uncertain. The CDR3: CASSQYKNTEAFF. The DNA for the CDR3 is TGCGCCAGCAGCCAATACAAGAACACTGAAGCTTTCTTT.